This is a list of T cell receptor beta chains from one sample in a study of T cell responses to AZD1222 COVID-19 vaccine. Assay used: immunoSEQ multiplex PCR; TCRdb lists only in-frame clones, some missing. This sample has 120,000 to 150,000 clones, with 88% found just once. Material: peripheral blood, obtained on day 0 of AZD1222 vaccination. Every receptor here comes from an adult in good health. Each CDR3 is given with its conserved first and last residue. D genes are given only for firm matches. Only some rows state a clone size, as once, few, many or a class for expanded clones.

>TRBJ2-3|TRBV4-1|.|.
TGCGCCAGCAGCCCACAGGGCTCCTCTAGCACAGATACGCAGTATTTT
CASSPQGSSSTDTQYF
>TRBJ2-5|TRBV5-1|.|.
TGCGCCAGCAGCTTGGCTGGTTACCAAGAGACCCAGTACTTC
CASSLAGYQETQYF
>TRBJ1-2|TRBV7-9|.|TRBD1
TGTGCCAGCAGCGGGCTGCGACAGGGGGAGAGCTATGGCTACACCTTC
CASSGLRQGESYGYTF
>TRBJ1-2|TRBV5-1|.|.
TGCGCCAGCAGCAACTATGGCTACACCTTC
CASSNYGYTF
>TRBJ1-6|TRBV27|.|.
TGTGCCAGCAGTTTATCGACGGACGGACGCTGGGCCCTCCACTTT
CASSLSTDGRWALHF
>TRBJ2-3|TRBV9|.|TRBD2
TGTGCCAGCAGCTTCGGACTAGCGGACACAGATACGCAGTATTTT
CASSFGLADTDTQYF
>TRBJ1-1|TRBV5-5|once|.
TGTGCCAGCAGCTTGGCAACGGTGAACACTGAAGCTTTCTTT
CASSLATVNTEAFF
>TRBJ2-5|TRBV28|.|TRBD2
TGTGCCAGCAGAAACCTCCCCGGGACTAGCGGGAGGCCAGAGACCCAGTACTTC
CASRNLPGTSGRPETQYF
>TRBJ1-4|TRBV5-6|.|.
TGTGCCAGCAGCCTCCCCGACGGGTCAACTAATGAAAAACTGTTTTTT
CASSLPDGSTNEKLFF
>TRBJ1-3|TRBV10-3|.|TRBD1
TGTGCCATCAGCTCCGGACAGGGCTCTGGAAACACCATATATTTT
CAISSGQGSGNTIYF
>TRBJ1-2|TRBV5-1|once|.
TGCGCCAGCAGCTTGGCCTTAGGAAACAGTCCGCGTGGCTACACCTTC
CASSLALGNSPRGYTF
>TRBJ1-1|TRBV5-1|.|.
TGCGCCAGCAGCTTGGCGCCTCCCGGGAACACTGAAGCTTTCTTT
CASSLAPPGNTEAFF
>TRBJ1-4|TRBV18|.|.
TGTGCCAGCTCACCATATGCAACTAATGAAAAACTGTTTTTT
CASSPYATNEKLFF
>TRBJ2-7|TRBV5-1|.|.
TGCGCCAGCAGCTTGTTGGGTGCGGGTGTTAACGAGCAGTACTTC
CASSLLGAGVNEQYF
>TRBJ1-1|TRBV19|.|.
TGTGCCAGTAGTATTGGGGGGATGACTGAAGCTTTCTTT
CASSIGGMTEAFF
>TRBJ1-2|TRBV5-1|.|TRBD1
TGCGCCAGCAATAGCGGGACAGCTAACTATGGCTACACCTTC
CASNSGTANYGYTF
>TRBJ1-2|TRBV7-9|.|.
TGTGCCAGCAGCTTAGGGGCAGGGGTTGTCCAAAACAGTGGCTACACCTTC
CASSLGAGVVQNSGYTF
>TRBJ1-5|TRBV6-2/TRBV6-3|.|TRBD1
TGTGCCAGCAGCCCCCAGGGGGGGGGATATAGCAATCAGCCCCAGCATTTT
CASSPQGGGYSNQPQHF
>TRBJ2-2|TRBV18|.|.
TGTGCCAGCTCACACAGGGTAGGAGCCGGGGAGCTGTTTTTT
CASSHRVGAGELFF
>TRBJ1-1|TRBV7-9|.|.
TGTGCCAGCAGCCCTTCGGGGGGCAAGAGGTTCACTGAAGCTTTCTTT
CASSPSGGKRFTEAFF
>TRBJ2-7|TRBV10-3|.|TRBD2
TGTGCCATCAGTGAGCGCCTAGCGGGAGGGTACGAGCAGTACTTC
CAISERLAGGYEQYF
>TRBJ1-2|TRBV28|.|TRBD1
TGTGCCAGCAGTTCTCGTACAGGGGGGAACTATGGCTACACCTTC
CASSSRTGGNYGYTF
>TRBJ2-1|TRBV15|once|.
TGTGCCACCAGCAGAGGGGTCTTCAGCTCCTACAATGAGCAGTTCTTC
CATSRGVFSSYNEQFF
>TRBJ2-2|TRBV30|.|.
TGTGCCTGGAGTAGAGTCAACACCGGGGAGCTGTTTTTT
CAWSRVNTGELFF
>TRBJ2-1|TRBV29-1|.|.
TGCAGCCTTTCAGTCTCCTACAATGAGCAGTTCTTC
CSLSVSYNEQFF
>TRBJ1-2|TRBV7-9|.|.
TGTGCCAGCAGCCAAGGGGGGGCCCGGGGCTACACCTTC
CASSQGGARGYTF
>TRBJ2-1|TRBV5-1|.|.
TGCGCCAGCAGCTTCGATCGTAATGAGCAGTTCTTC
CASSFDRNEQFF
>TRBJ2-2|TRBV29-1|.|.
TGCAGCGTTGAAAACCAAAACACCGGGGAGCTGTTTTTT
CSVENQNTGELFF
>TRBJ1-3|TRBV7-9|.|.
TGTGCCAGCAGGCCTCCTGGGGGGACCTCCTCTGGAAACACCATATATTTT
CASRPPGGTSSGNTIYF
>TRBJ2-2|TRBV7-3|.|.
TGTGCCAGCAGCTCCCCAGGTGCTAACACCGGGGAGCTGTTTTTT
CASSSPGANTGELFF
>TRBJ2-7|TRBV28|once|.
TGTGCCAGCACCTTAAGGGTTTTGGGGGCCGGGCAGTACTTC
CASTLRVLGAGQYF
>TRBJ1-3|TRBV6-6|.|.
TGTGCCAGCAGTTACTCCGGGACGTCGGACACCATATATTTT
CASSYSGTSDTIYF
>TRBJ2-1|TRBV4-3|.|.
TGCGCCAGCAGCGGACCTTACAATGAGCAGTTCTTC
CASSGPYNEQFF
>TRBJ2-7|TRBV15|.|TRBD1
TGTGCCACCAGCAGAATAACCGGGACAGGGTCTTCCTACGAGCAGTACTTC
CATSRITGTGSSYEQYF
>TRBJ2-5|TRBV20-1|.|.
TGCAGTGCTAGTAGGGGGTTCCAAGAGACCCAGTACTTC
CSASRGFQETQYF
>TRBJ1-2|TRBV6-5|few|.
TGTGCCACCGGCAGACCGGGTCAGGGCTACACCTTC
CATGRPGQGYTF
>TRBJ2-2|TRBV15|.|TRBD1
TGTGCCACCAGCAGGGGGACAGCGAACACCGGGGAGCTGTTTTTT
CATSRGTANTGELFF
>TRBJ1-2|TRBV11-3|.|.
TGTGCCAGCAGCCCACCGGTGCAAAAAGGGTATGGCTACACCTTC
CASSPPVQKGYGYTF
>TRBJ1-5|TRBV7-2|.|TRBD1
TGTGCCAGCAGTGCCGGGACAGGTCTTAATCAGCCCCAGCATTTT
CASSAGTGLNQPQHF
>TRBJ2-7|TRBV5-1|.|.
TGCGCCAGCAGCTTGGGACTCCTCCAAAAGGACCAGTACGAGCAGTACTTC
CASSLGLLQKDQYEQYF
>TRBJ2-7|TRBV7-9|.|TRBD2
TGTGCCAGCAGCTTAGGGCTAGCGGGAGGATTTTCCTACGAGCAGTACTTC
CASSLGLAGGFSYEQYF